The following is a T cell receptor beta chain sequence with its context. What it recognizes is unknown. This entry belongs to a study of cytomegalovirus exposure and HLA in healthy donors. The study's findings and limits: It was in a later analysis that TCR association rates were seen to vary by HLA locus, highest for DRB1 and lowest for HLA-C. In presence/absence analyses, roughly uniform sequencing depth across donors was assumed.

In germline, CDR1 is MGHRA, CDR2 YSYEKL. The CDR3 runs to 18 residues. Trimming cost V 5 bases and J 0 bases; bases outside gene matches: 8. 60 Vbeta and 13 Jbeta primers were used in PCR. The method was immunoSEQ multiplex PCR; TCRdb's version includes in-frame clones alone and lacks a portion of them. The sample shows about 200,000 clones, around 75% of them seen only once. V usage is TRBV4-1 and J usage is TRBJ2-2, with TRBD2 matching over 11 bases. The sample was PBMCs. This clonotype originated in a male donor in good health and CMV-seropositive. For the CDR3, the DNA is TGCGCCAGCAGCGTGCGACTAGCGGGGAATGCGAACACCGGGGAGCTGTTTTTT. As protein: CASSVRLAGNANTGELFF.